These T cell receptor beta chains were read from a single sample in a study of blood T cells in healthy people across ages. MiXCR, run by TCRdb on the 5' RACE reads, gives a single entry per CDR3 protein. The sample lists over 1,500,000 distinct CDR3 sequences, 35% to 50% occurring once. The sequencing sample was made of blood. These receptors were obtained from a human donor in good health. Each CDR3 is given with its conserved first and last residue. Fields, in order: V gene, J gene, CDR3 protein.

V: TRBV6-6; J: TRBJ2-7; CDR3: CASWTSGVHEQYF
V: TRBV5-1; J: TRBJ2-3; CDR3: CASSAGAITDTQYF
V: TRBV5-1; J: TRBJ2-2; CDR3: CASSLSAYTGELFF
V: TRBV7-2; J: TRBJ1-4; CDR3: CASSLAVGDLFF
V: TRBV20-1; J: TRBJ2-7; CDR3: CSARLPGTSFYEQYF
V: TRBV10-3; J: NA; CDR3: CAISPAGGGETQYF
V: TRBV6-2/TRBV6-3; J: TRBJ1-2; CDR3: CASNRQGIGYGYTF
V: TRBV7-2; J: TRBJ1-4; CDR3: CASSLSLSPEKLFF
V: TRBV7-9; J: TRBJ1-2; CDR3: CASSQDSNGYTF
V: TRBV7-2; J: TRBJ2-5; CDR3: CASTQTGTEETQYF
V: TRBV9; J: TRBJ2-1; CDR3: CASSVAGTSGPHSYNEQFF
V: TRBV29-1; J: TRBJ1-2; CDR3: CSVEDQGVLYTF
V: TRBV6-1; J: TRBJ1-1; CDR3: CASSGPGQKGNTEAFF
V: TRBV4-3; J: TRBJ2-3; CDR3: CASSQDTDSTDTQYF
V: TRBV12-3/TRBV12-4; J: TRBJ2-3; CDR3: CASTLTGPGDTQYF
V: TRBV7-9; J: TRBJ1-5; CDR3: CASSSRGSRGSNQPQHF
V: TRBV5-1; J: TRBJ2-5; CDR3: CASSPIDYSQETQYF
V: TRBV7-3; J: TRBJ1-1; CDR3: CASSAGPANTEAFF
V: TRBV7-2; J: TRBJ2-1; CDR3: CASSPGSRSYNEQFF
V: TRBV3-1; J: TRBJ2-5; CDR3: CASSQQGYETQYF
V: TRBV12-5; J: TRBJ2-5; CDR3: CASGLGEETQYF
V: TRBV6-5; J: TRBJ1-1; CDR3: CASIQLGGAAFF
V: TRBV28; J: TRBJ2-1; CDR3: CASSRVDSYNEQFF
V: TRBV12-3/TRBV12-4; J: TRBJ2-6; CDR3: CASRPGTGGKGANVLTF
V: TRBV4-3; J: TRBJ2-1; CDR3: CASSQAVFRQGLGEQFF
V: TRBV25-1; J: TRBJ1-5; CDR3: CASSEFLDSNQPQHF
V: TRBV11-2; J: TRBJ2-3; CDR3: CASSLELDYPPHDTQYF
V: TRBV5-1; J: TRBJ1-1; CDR3: CASSFDGAGMNTEAFF
V: TRBV29-1; J: TRBJ2-3; CDR3: CSVETSGVTDTQYF
V: TRBV5-1; J: TRBJ1-4; CDR3: CASSLALTGMGEKLFF
V: TRBV28; J: TRBJ1-5; CDR3: CASGERRLRSYSNQPQHF
V: TRBV5-6; J: NA; CDR3: CASSFGRGLGETQYF
V: TRBV30; J: TRBJ1-2; CDR3: CAWSSGLYRAYTF
V: TRBV15; J: TRBJ1-5; CDR3: CATSRDGQPQHF
V: TRBV5-1; J: TRBJ2-1; CDR3: CASSSLAGGKNNEQFF
V: TRBV7-2; J: TRBJ1-5; CDR3: CASSTVYQPQHF
V: TRBV12-3/TRBV12-4; J: TRBJ2-7; CDR3: CASSSQKHRDRPNYEQYF
V: TRBV9; J: TRBJ2-3; CDR3: CASSVLAGDTDTQYF
V: TRBV11-1; J: TRBJ2-1; CDR3: CASSLPPRSDRVELDEQFF
V: TRBV7-2; J: TRBJ1-1; CDR3: CASSQSVSTEAFF
V: TRBV2; J: TRBJ1-5; CDR3: CASTWDARNQPQHF
V: TRBV29-1; J: TRBJ2-7; CDR3: CSAGTEPYEQYF
V: TRBV7-2; J: TRBJ2-3; CDR3: CASSLARDSPTQYF
V: TRBV18; J: TRBJ2-3; CDR3: CASSPDYGRASDTQYF
V: TRBV5-4; J: TRBJ2-3; CDR3: CASSFWGRSANTQYF
V: TRBV7-2; J: TRBJ2-2; CDR3: CASSLAGGHIGELFF
V: TRBV5-1; J: TRBJ1-2; CDR3: CASSPSGTATLYGYTF
V: TRBV5-1; J: TRBJ1-1; CDR3: CASSWTRKNTEAFF
V: TRBV5-1; J: TRBJ2-1; CDR3: CASSSNQQDYNEQFF
V: TRBV7-7; J: TRBJ2-7; CDR3: CASSLGVGAIQYF